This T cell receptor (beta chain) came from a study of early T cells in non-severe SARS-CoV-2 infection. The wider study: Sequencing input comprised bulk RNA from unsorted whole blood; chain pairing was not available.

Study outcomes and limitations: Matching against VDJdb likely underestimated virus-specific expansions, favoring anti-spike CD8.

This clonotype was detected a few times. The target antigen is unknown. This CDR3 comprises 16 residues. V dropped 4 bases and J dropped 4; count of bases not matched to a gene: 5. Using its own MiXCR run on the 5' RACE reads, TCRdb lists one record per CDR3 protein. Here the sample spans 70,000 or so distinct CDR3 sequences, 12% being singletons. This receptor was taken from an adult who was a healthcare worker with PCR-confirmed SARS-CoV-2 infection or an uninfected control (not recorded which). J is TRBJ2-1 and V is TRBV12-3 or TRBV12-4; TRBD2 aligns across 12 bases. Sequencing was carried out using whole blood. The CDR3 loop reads CASSSSGLAGYNEQFF. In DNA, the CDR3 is TGTGCCAGCAGTTCCTCGGGACTAGCGGGTTACAATGAGCAGTTCTTC.